Sequencing of this T cell receptor beta chain was carried out in a study of response to subunit inactivated influenza vaccine. A remark on this clonotype: Its antigen remains unidentified.

Study-wide results and caveats: With each seasonal influenza vaccination, the authors suggested, few new T cells are recruited.

Via MiXCR, TCRdb re-called the RT-PCR reads, giving one row per CDR3 protein. Of 530,000 or so distinct CDR3 sequences listed, about 11% were seen once; the top ten hold about 10%. Sequencing used PBMCs from blood, obtained on the day of vaccination. The sequence came from a man between 45 and 60 years old who received an inactivated influenza vaccine.

This CDR3 is CASSFEGVKGEQYF. DNA of the CDR3: TGTGCCAGCAGTTTTGAGGGGGTAAAGGGCGAGCAGTACTTC. The chain carries TRBV12-3 or TRBV12-4 and TRBJ2-7; a possible D gene is TRBD1 (6 bases). V was pared by 3 bases and J by 6 bases, with 15 bases between. This CDR3 spans 14 amino acids.